One and the same sample provided the 27 T cell receptor beta chains below, sequenced in a study of Graves' ophthalmopathy and Graves' hyperthyroidism. For repertoire sequencing, the TCR beta CDR3 regions were amplified from RNA transcripts. First-round RT-PCR employed HTBI primers, with a second-round multiplex PCR after it. One entry per CDR3 protein results from TCRdb running MiXCR on the multiplex PCR reads. The sample holds around 600,000 distinct CDR3 sequences; about 38% are singletons and the top ten take roughly 3%. Sequencing was performed on peripheral blood. These receptors came from an adult man with Graves' ophthalmopathy.

This clonotype showed up many times. CDR3 coding DNA: TGCGCCAGCAGTGAGTCGGAGCCCATAAGACCCTCTGGAAACACCATATATTTT. Protein: CASSESEPIRPSGNTIYF. The rearrangement links TRBV10-1 to TRBJ1-3; no clear D. This CDR3 spans 18 amino acids. Germline CDR1 is WNHNN and CDR2 is SYGVQD (reference sequence). V was pared by 0 bases and J by 0 bases, with 15 bases between.

The chain combines TRBV25-1 with TRBJ2-7; the D is unclear. V gave up 0 bases and J gave up 4 bases, with 10 bases separating them. This CDR3 is 14 amino acids long. CDR1 is MGHDK, CDR2 SYGVNS, per germline. CDR3 DNA sequence: TGTGCCAGCAGTGAATATGGTTCCTATTACGAGCAGTACTTC. Its translation: CASSEYGSYYEQYF.

V is TRBV4-1 and J is TRBJ1-1; tentatively, D is TRBD1 (6 bases). The germline gives CDR1 MGHRA, CDR2 YSYEKL. The CDR3 loop spans 14 amino acids. Trimming left V 3 bases short and J 5 bases short, with 13 bases between. CDR3 residues: CASSHGQGRTEAFF. In nucleotides, the CDR3 is TGCGCCAGCAGCCATGGGCAGGGGAGGACTGAAGCTTTCTTT.

Of note for this clonotype: This is likely a read error, given that the CDR3 carries no conserved phenylalanine or tryptophan at its end. This chain joins TRBV5-6 and TRBJ1-1; weak D call: TRBD1 (6 bases). Looked up from germline, CDR1 is SGHDT and CDR2 is YYEEEE. V was pared by 4 bases and J by 11 bases, with 18 bases between. The CDR3 contains 13 residues. The CDR3 protein is CASSGGRRTVAFL. In nucleotides, the CDR3 is TGTGCCAGCAGCGGGGGGCGACGGACAGTGGCTTTCCTT.

As concerns this clonotype: This may be a read error: a much more frequent sequence differs by one nucleotide. The chain carries TRBV19 and TRBJ1-1, with 7 bases matching TRBD1. The CDR3 covers 13 residues. Trimming at V came to 6 bases and at J to 4 bases, leaving 5 bases not matched to a gene. Per germline, CDR1 LNHDA and CDR2 SQIVND (reference sequence). The CDR3 DNA reads as TGTGCCAGTAGCGGACAGGAGATCACTGAAGCTTTCTTT. This gives the protein CASSGQEITEAFF.

This clonotype was seen many times. The rearrangement uses TRBV10-2 and TRBJ1-6; D perhaps matches TRBD1 (6 bases). The CDR3 sequence is 14 residues long. The ends were cut back, 11 bases at V and 1 base at J, with 12 bases in the middle. CDR1 is WSHSY and CDR2 is SAAADI in the germline V gene. CDR3 DNA: TGCGCCGCAGGGGACCGGTCCTATAATTCACCCCTCCACTTT. Translation gives CAAGDRSYNSPLHF.

This clonotype has a count of ten or more. The rearrangement joins TRBV7-9 to TRBJ1-2, with D perhaps matching TRBD1 (5 bases). The V gene lost 4 bases and the J gene lost 7 bases, with 10 bases spanning the gap. The CDR3 sequence is 12 residues long. Germline V gene lookup returns CDR1 SEHNR and CDR2 FQNEAQ (reference sequence). The CDR3 region has the DNA TGTGCCAGCAGCTCGGCAGGGCTTGGCTACACCTTC. This sequence encodes CASSSAGLGYTF.

The sample holds a few counts of this clonotype. The CDR3 DNA follows: TGTGCTAGCGGGACTAACTACGAGCAGTACTTC. It encodes CASGTNYEQYF. V usage is TRBV12-5 and J usage is TRBJ2-7, with 7 positions matching TRBD2. Germline V CDR1 and CDR2: LGHNT, FRNRAP. The junction had 2 bases not matched to a gene; V was cut back by 9 bases and J by 3 bases. CDR3 size: 11 residues.

This clonotype was seen repeatedly, ten times or more. J is TRBJ2-5 and V is TRBV12-3 or TRBV12-4, with a tentative D call TRBD2 (5 bases). The CDR3 is 14 amino acids. V was pared by 5 bases and J by 5 bases, with 15 bases between. CDR3 DNA sequence: TGTGCCAGCAGTAAGACCGGGATCTGGGAGACCCAGTACTTC. Protein sequence: CASSKTGIWETQYF.

This clonotype was counted many times. This chain joins TRBV12-3 or TRBV12-4 and TRBJ1-1; a possible D gene is TRBD1 (5 bases). V dropped 4 bases and J dropped 6 bases, with 15 bases sitting between them. This CDR3 has 14 residues. The CDR3 bases are TGTGCCAGCAGTTCTATACCGGGACGCGCTGAAGCTTTCTTT. As protein: CASSSIPGRAEAFF.

At least ten counts were recorded for this clonotype. The chain uses TRBV15 and TRBJ2-7; a possible D gene is TRBD1 (6 bases). V lost 2 bases and J lost 5, with 13 bases in between. Germline V gives CDR1 LNHNV, CDR2 YYDKDF (reference sequence). This CDR3 has 14 amino acids. CDR3 coding DNA: TGTGCCACCAGCAGATCAACGGCAGGGGACGAGCAGTACTTC. Residues: CATSRSTAGDEQYF.

In this sample, this clonotype turned up many times. The chain has TRBV14 and TRBJ1-5; possible D gene TRBD1, 6 bases. Trimming left V 7 bases short and J 1 base short, with 14 bases between. The CDR3 spans 15 residues. Germline V gene sequence: CDR1 SGHDN, CDR2 FVKESK. The CDR3 nucleotides are TGTGCCAGCACCCCGGGAGGGGGGAGCAATCAGCCCCAGCATTTT. Its protein is CASTPGGGSNQPQHF. Looking up the rest from reference TRBV14 and TRBJ1-5 gives the full variable domain: EAGVTQFPSHSVIEKGQTVTLRCDPISGHDNLYWYRRVMGKEIKFLLHFVKESKQDESGMPNNRFLAERTGGTYSTLKVQPAELEDSGVYFCASTPGGGSNQPQHFGDGTRLSIL.

This clonotype was counted many times. The chain is built from TRBV24-1 and TRBJ1-5; 8 bases fit TRBD1. Germline values: CDR1 KGHDR, CDR2 SFDVKD. The CDR3 extends over 14 amino acids. The trim removed 9 bases at V and 5 bases at J, leaving 8 bases unmatched. DNA for the CDR3: TGTGCCACCGGAACAGTGACAGGGGATCAGCCCCAGCATTTT. Its translation: CATGTVTGDQPQHF.

This clonotype has only one observation. This chain's CDR3 is CAIRKGVAYEQYF. CDR3 nucleotide sequence: TGTGCCATCAGGAAAGGGGTTGCCTACGAGCAGTACTTC. This rearrangement joins TRBV10-3 to TRBJ2-7, with D tentatively TRBD1 (5 bases). This CDR3 comprises 13 residues. Germline CDR1 ENHRY, CDR2 SYGVKD. V lost 6 bases, J lost 2 bases, and 11 bases lay in between.

V and J are TRBV12-3 or TRBV12-4 and TRBJ1-1; the D gene is possibly TRBD1 (5 bases). This CDR3 is 14 amino acids long. V was clipped by 7 bases and J by 4 bases, with 16 bases between them. The CDR3 DNA is TGTGCCAGCATTCACTCGGGGGGGGGCACTGAAGCTTTCTTT. This sequence encodes CASIHSGGGTEAFF.

This clonotype was observed once. V is TRBV5-4 and J is TRBJ2-7; 9 bases agree with TRBD1. V shed 0 bases, J shed 9 bases, and the junction held 4 bases outside the gene matches. The CDR3 is 13 amino acids. From germline, CDR1 is SGHNT and CDR2 YYREEE (reference sequence). The CDR3, as DNA: TGTGCCAGCAGCTTGGGTACAGGGGGCTTGCAGTACTTC. This translates into CASSLGTGGLQYF.

This chain connects TRBV12-3 or TRBV12-4 to TRBJ2-2; TRBD1 matches 11 bases. The CDR3 sequence is 17 residues long. Trimming cost V 6 bases and J 1 base; bases outside gene matches: 7. DNA of the CDR3: TGTGCCAGCAGCCTCGGGACAGGGGGAGAGAACACCGGGGAGCTGTTTTTT. This encodes CASSLGTGGENTGELFF.

The rearrangement joins TRBV12-5 to TRBJ1-2; no reliable D call. The CDR3 contains 13 residues. V was shortened by 9 bases and J by 3 bases, with 14 bases between the two germline ends. Germline values: CDR1 LGHNT, CDR2 FRNRAP. The CDR3 here is CASSPGDHYGYTF. CDR3 nucleotide sequence: TGTGCTAGCTCACCAGGAGACCACTATGGCTACACCTTC.

This chain uses TRBV7-8 with TRBJ1-4, with a possible D match to TRBD1 (6 bases). Deletions cut 2 bases from V and 11 bases from J, with 9 bases between. The CDR3 has 12 residues. Germline V CDR1 and CDR2: SGHVS, FQNEAQ. CDR3 protein: CASSLRQDKLFF. In DNA, the CDR3 is TGTGCCAGCAGCTTACGACAGGACAAACTGTTTTTT.

The rearrangement joins TRBV25-1 to TRBJ1-4, with TRBD1 matching 9 bases. The CDR3 has 17 amino acids. Germline V CDR1 and CDR2: MGHDK, SYGVNS. The V and J ends lost 2 bases and 8 bases, in that order; junction bases with no gene match: 12. As DNA, the CDR3 is TGTGCCAGCAGTGAACGGGGGACAGGGACAGGTGAAGAAAAACTGTTTTTT. It translates to CASSERGTGTGEEKLFF.

The CDR3 reads CASSYRPGPYEQYF. The CDR3 DNA reads as TGTGCCAGCAGTTACCGGCCCGGGCCCTACGAGCAGTACTTC. The V and J genes are TRBV6-6 and TRBJ2-7; D remains unclear. The CDR3 length is 14 residues. The ends were cut back, 2 bases at V and 2 bases at J, with 10 bases in the middle. Germline V CDR1 and CDR2: MNHNY, SVGAGI (reference sequence).

This clonotype was seen a handful of times. This chain connects TRBV6-1 to TRBJ2-5; the match to TRBD1 covers 7 bases. V dropped 4 bases and J dropped 1; count of bases not matched to a gene: 9. Per the germline V gene, CDR1 is MNHNS and CDR2 is SASEGT. The CDR3 is made up of 16 amino acids. In DNA form, the CDR3 reads TGTGCCAGCAGTGCCCGACAGGGACCTCTCCAAGAGACCCAGTACTTC. Translating it yields CASSARQGPLQETQYF.

This clonotype appeared many times. The chain joins TRBV10-3 to TRBJ2-5, with unresolved D. CDR1 and CDR2 from the germline V gene are ENHRY and SYGVKD. V shed 4 bases and J shed 5 bases, with 17 bases lying between them. This CDR3 spans 15 amino acids. CDR3 in DNA: TGTGCCATCAGTGCCTCCGGGCCCTCCAGGGAGACCCAGTACTTC. Residues: CAISASGPSRETQYF.

The chain recombines TRBV25-1 with TRBJ1-2; possible D gene TRBD1, 6 bases. Germline CDR1 and CDR2: MGHDK and SYGVNS. V was cut by 2 bases and J by 6 bases, with 7 bases left in between. This CDR3 has 12 amino acids. CDR3 sequence reads: CASSERGHGYTF. CDR3 DNA sequence: TGTGCCAGCAGTGAACGGGGGCATGGCTACACCTTC.

This clonotype has a single count. The J gene is TRBJ2-7, the V gene TRBV5-1, with D perhaps matching TRBD1 or TRBD2 (6 bases each). The end of the DNA fits TRBJ2-1 better, so the J call may be wrong. The germline gives CDR1 SGHRS, CDR2 YFSETQ. This CDR3 comprises 13 residues. CDR3 nucleotide sequence: TGCGCCAGCAGCTGGGGGGACAACTATGAGCAGTTCTTC. It yields the protein CASSWGDNYEQFF.

This clonotype was counted at least ten times. In DNA form, the CDR3 reads TGTGCCAGCAGCTTAACGTCGATCGGTGCGGGCTACACCTTC. Its translation: CASSLTSIGAGYTF. V usage is TRBV7-3 and J usage is TRBJ1-2; D is uncertain. This CDR3 has 14 amino acids. V shed 0 bases and J shed 8 bases, with 13 bases lying between them. CDR1 is SGHTA and CDR2 is FQGTGA in the germline V gene.

This clonotype was seen at least ten times. The chain uses TRBV19 and TRBJ2-7; D gene unclear. CDR1 is LNHDA and CDR2 is SQIVND in the germline V gene (reference sequence). Trimming removed 3 bases from V and 0 bases from J, with 9 bases in between. The CDR3 is made up of 14 amino acids. Here the CDR3 DNA reads TGTGCCAGTAGTATCGGGCTAGGCTCCTACGAGCAGTACTTC. This translates into CASSIGLGSYEQYF.